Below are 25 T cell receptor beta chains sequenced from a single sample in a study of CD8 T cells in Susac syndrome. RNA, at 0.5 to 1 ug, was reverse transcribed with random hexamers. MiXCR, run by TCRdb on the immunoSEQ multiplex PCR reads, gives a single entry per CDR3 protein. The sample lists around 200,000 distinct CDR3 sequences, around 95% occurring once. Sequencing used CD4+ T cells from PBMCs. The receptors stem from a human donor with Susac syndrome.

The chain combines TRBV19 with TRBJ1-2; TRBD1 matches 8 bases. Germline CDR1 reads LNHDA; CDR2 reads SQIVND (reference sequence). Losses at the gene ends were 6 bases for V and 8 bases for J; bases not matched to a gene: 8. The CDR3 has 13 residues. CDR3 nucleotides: TGTGCCAGTAGCCTCCCGACAGGGGACGGCTACACCTTC. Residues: CASSLPTGDGYTF.

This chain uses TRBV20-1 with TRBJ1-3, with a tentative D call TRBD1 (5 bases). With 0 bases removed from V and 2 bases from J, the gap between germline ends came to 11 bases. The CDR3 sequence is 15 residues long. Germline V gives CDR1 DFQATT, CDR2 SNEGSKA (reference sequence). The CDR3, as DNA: TGCAGTGCTAGAGATCTGAGGGGTCCTGGAAACACCATATATTTT. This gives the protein CSARDLRGPGNTIYF.

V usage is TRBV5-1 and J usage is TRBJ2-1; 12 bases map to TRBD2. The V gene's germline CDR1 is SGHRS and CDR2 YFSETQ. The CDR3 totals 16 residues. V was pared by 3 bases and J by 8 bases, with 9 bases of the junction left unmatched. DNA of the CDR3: TGCGCCAGCAGCTCCCAGGCTAGCGGGGGGGTGCATGAGCAGTTCTTC. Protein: CASSSQASGGVHEQFF.

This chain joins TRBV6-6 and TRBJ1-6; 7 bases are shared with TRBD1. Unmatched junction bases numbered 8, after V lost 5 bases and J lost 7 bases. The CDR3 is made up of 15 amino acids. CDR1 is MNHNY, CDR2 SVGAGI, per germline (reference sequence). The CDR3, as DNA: TGTGCCAGCAGTGGACAGGCGGCCTTAAATTCACCCCTCCACTTT. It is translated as CASSGQAALNSPLHF.

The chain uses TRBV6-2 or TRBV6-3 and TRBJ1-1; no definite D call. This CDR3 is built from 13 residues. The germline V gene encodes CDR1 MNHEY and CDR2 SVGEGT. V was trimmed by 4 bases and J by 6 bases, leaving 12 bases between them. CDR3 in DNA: TGTGCCAGCAGTTCAAGTACGGGAGCTGAAGCTTTCTTT. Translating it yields CASSSSTGAEAFF.

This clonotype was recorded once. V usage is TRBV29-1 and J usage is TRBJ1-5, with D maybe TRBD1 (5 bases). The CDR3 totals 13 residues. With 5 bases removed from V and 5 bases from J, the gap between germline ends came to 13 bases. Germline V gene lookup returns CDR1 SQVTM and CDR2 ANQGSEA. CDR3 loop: CSVTAGADQPQHF. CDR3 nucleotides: TGCAGCGTTACGGCCGGGGCTGATCAGCCCCAGCATTTT. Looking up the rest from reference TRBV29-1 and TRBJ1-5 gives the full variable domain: SAVISQKPSRDICQRGTSLTIQCQVDSQVTMMFWYRQQPGQSLTLIATANQGSEATYESGFVIDKFPISRPNLTFSTLTVSNMSPEDSSIYLCSVTAGADQPQHFGDGTRLSIL.

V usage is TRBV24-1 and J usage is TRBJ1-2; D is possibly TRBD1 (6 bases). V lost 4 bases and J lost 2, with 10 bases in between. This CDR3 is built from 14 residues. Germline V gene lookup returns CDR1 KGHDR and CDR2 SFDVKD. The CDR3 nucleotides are TGTGCCACCAGTGACGACAGGACCAACTATGGCTACACCTTC. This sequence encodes CATSDDRTNYGYTF.

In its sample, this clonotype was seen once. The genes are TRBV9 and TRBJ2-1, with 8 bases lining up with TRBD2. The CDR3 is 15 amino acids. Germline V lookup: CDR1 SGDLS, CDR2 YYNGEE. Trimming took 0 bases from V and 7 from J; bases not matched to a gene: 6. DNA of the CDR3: TGTGCCAGCAGCGTAGTCGGGGGGGGCCGGAATGAGCAGTTCTTC. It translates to CASSVVGGGRNEQFF.

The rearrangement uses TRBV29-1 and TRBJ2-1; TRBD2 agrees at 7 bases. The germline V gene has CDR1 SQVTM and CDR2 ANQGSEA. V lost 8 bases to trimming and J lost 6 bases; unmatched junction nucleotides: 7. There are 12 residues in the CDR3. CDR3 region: CSPRTGGNEQFF. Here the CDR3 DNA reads TGCAGCCCTAGAACGGGGGGCAATGAGCAGTTCTTC.

The CDR3 sequence: CASSPPGRVNGYTF. The CDR3 nucleotides read TGTGCCAGCAGTCCCCCGGGCAGGGTGAATGGCTACACCTTC. This chain joins TRBV6-5 and TRBJ1-2, with D perhaps matching TRBD1 (5 bases). V shed 5 bases and J shed 6 bases, with 16 bases lying between them. Per the germline V gene, CDR1 is MNHEY and CDR2 is SVGAGI. CDR3 length: 14 residues.

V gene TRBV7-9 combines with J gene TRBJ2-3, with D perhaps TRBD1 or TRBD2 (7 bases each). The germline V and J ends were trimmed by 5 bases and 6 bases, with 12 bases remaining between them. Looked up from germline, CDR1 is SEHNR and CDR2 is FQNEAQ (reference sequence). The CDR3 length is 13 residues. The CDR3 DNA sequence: TGTGCCAGCAGCGCAGGGGGGGCCGATACGCAGTATTTT. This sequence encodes CASSAGGADTQYF.

The DNA for the CDR3 is TGCGCCAGCAGCTTGGACCAAGAGACCCAGTACTTC. The encoded protein is CASSLDQETQYF. V and J are TRBV5-1 and TRBJ2-5; D uncertain. The CDR3 has 12 residues. V dropped 0 bases and J dropped 0 bases, with 0 bases sitting between them. Germline V gene sequence: CDR1 SGHRS, CDR2 YFSETQ.

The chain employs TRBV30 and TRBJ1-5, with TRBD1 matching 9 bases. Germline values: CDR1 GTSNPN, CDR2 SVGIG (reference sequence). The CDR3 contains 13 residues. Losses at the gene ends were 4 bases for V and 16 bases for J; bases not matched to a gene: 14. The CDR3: CAWTPILGQGFHF. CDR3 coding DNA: TGTGCCTGGACACCCATCCTGGGACAGGGTTTCCATTTT.

The CDR3 loop is CAWSPSGTGYNQPQHF. CDR3 DNA sequence: TGTGCCTGGAGCCCTTCCGGGACAGGGTACAATCAGCCCCAGCATTTT. This chain links TRBV30 with TRBJ1-5, with 9 bases matching TRBD1. In germline, CDR1 is GTSNPN, CDR2 SVGIG (reference sequence). V shed 3 bases and J 3 bases; nucleotides not matched to a gene: 9. This CDR3 comprises 16 residues.

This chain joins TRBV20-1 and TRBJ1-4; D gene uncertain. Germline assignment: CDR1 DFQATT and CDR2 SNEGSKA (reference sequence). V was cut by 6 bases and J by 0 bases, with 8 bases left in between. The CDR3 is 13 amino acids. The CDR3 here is CSATQTTNEKLFF. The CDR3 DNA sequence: TGCAGTGCAACACAGACAACTAATGAAAAACTGTTTTTT.

For the CDR3, the DNA is TGTGCCTGGAGCGGCGACAGGGCGGCTGGCTACACCTTC. Its protein product is CAWSGDRAAGYTF. The V and J genes are TRBV30 and TRBJ1-2; 7 nucleotides match TRBD1. This CDR3 has 13 amino acids. Trimming took 3 bases from V and 7 from J; bases not matched to a gene: 8. Germline V gene sequence: CDR1 GTSNPN, CDR2 SVGIG (reference sequence). Supplemented by reference TRBV30 and TRBJ1-2, the full variable domain reads SQTIHQWPATLVQPVGSPLSLECTVEGTSNPNLYWYRQAAGRGLQLLFYSVGIGQISSEVPQNLSASRPQDRQFILSSKKLLLSDSGFYLCAWSGDRAAGYTFGSGTRLTVV.

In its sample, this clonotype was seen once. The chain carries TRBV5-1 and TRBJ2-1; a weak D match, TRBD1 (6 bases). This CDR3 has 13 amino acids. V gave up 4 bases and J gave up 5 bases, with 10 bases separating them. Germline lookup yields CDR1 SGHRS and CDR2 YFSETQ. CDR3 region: CASSVGQNNEQFF. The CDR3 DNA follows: TGCGCCAGCAGCGTTGGACAGAACAATGAGCAGTTCTTC.

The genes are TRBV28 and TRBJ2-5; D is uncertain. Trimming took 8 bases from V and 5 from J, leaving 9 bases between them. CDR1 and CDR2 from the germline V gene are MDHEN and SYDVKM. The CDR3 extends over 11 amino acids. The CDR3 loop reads CASVLRETQYF. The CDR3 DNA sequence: TGTGCCAGCGTCCTCAGGGAGACCCAGTACTTC.

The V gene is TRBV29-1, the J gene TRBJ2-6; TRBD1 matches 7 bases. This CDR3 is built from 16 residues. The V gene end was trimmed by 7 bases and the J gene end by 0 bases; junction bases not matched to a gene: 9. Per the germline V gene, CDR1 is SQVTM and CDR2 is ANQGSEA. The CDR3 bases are TGCAGCGCTACCGACAGGGTGAGCTCTGGGGCCAACGTCCTGACTTTC. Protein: CSATDRVSSGANVLTF.

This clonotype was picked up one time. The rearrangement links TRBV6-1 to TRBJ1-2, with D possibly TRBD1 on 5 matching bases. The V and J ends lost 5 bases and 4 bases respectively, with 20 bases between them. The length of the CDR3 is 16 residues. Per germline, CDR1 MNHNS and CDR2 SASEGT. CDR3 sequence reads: CASSLAQGGGGYGYTF. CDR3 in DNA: TGTGCCAGCAGTCTAGCGCAGGGCGGGGGTGGCTATGGCTACACCTTC.

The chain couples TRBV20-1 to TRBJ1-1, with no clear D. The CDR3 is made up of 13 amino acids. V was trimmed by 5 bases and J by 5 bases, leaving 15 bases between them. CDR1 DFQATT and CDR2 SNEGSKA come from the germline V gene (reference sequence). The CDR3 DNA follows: TGCAGTGCTGCCCGACGGACTGGGACTGAAGCTTTCTTT. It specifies CSAARRTGTEAFF.

The CDR3 sequence is CASSLGKASAAYEQYF. CDR3 DNA sequence: TGTGCCAGCAGCTTAGGGAAGGCTAGCGCCGCCTACGAGCAGTACTTC. This chain connects TRBV11-2 to TRBJ2-7, with D possibly being TRBD2 (6 bases). Looked up from germline, CDR1 is SGHAT and CDR2 is FQNNGV. The CDR3 has 16 amino acids. V lost 1 base, J lost 2 bases, and 15 bases lay in between.

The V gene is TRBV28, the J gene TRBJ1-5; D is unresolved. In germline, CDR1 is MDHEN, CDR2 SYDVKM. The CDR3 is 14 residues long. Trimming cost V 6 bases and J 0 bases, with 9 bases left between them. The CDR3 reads CASSTDISNQPQHF. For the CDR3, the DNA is TGTGCCAGCAGCACAGATATTAGCAATCAGCCCCAGCATTTT.

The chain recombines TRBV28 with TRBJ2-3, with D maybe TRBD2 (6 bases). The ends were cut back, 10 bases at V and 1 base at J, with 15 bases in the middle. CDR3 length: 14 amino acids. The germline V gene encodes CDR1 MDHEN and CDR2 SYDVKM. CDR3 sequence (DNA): TGTGCCATTGGCGGGGTTGGCCGCACAGATACGCAGTATTTT. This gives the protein CAIGGVGRTDTQYF. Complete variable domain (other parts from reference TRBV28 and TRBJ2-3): DVKVTQSSRYLVKRTGEKVFLECVQDMDHENMFWYRQDPGLGLRLIYFSYDVKMKEKGDIPEGYSVSREKKERFSLILESASTNQTSMYLCAIGGVGRTDTQYFGPGTRLTVL.

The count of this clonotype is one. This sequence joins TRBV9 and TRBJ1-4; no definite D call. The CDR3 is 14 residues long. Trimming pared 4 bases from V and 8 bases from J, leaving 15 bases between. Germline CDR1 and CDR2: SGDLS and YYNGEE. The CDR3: CASSNGGVGEKLFF. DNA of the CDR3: TGTGCCAGCAGCAACGGTGGTGTAGGGGAAAAACTGTTTTTT.